Each of the 10 T cell receptor beta chains below was sequenced from the same sample in a study of tumor-infiltrating lymphocytes in localized non-small cell lung cancer. Data came from immunoSEQ multiplex PCR; TCRdb stores just in-frame clones and leaves some out. The sample contains more than 9,000 clones, about 69% of which appear only once. Sequenced: lung tumor tissue. The receptor set was obtained from a human donor with non-small cell lung cancer.

This clone appeared a single time. V usage is TRBV6-1 and J usage is TRBJ2-7; unclear D gene. In germline, CDR1 is MNHNS, CDR2 SASEGT. The CDR3 has 12 amino acids. Trimming pared 1 base from V and 10 bases from J, leaving 11 bases between. The CDR3 bases are TGTGCCAGCAGTGAAGGATGGATCGCCCAGTACTTC. Its translation is CASSEGWIAQYF.

The chain links TRBV7-9 to TRBJ2-7; 11 nucleotides line up with TRBD1. The J segment lost 7 bases and the V segment lost 5 bases, leaving 7 bases of the junction unmatched. CDR1 and CDR2 from the germline V gene are SEHNR and FQNEAQ (reference sequence). This CDR3 comprises 14 residues. The CDR3: CASSRGQGGAEQYF. The CDR3 nucleotides are TGTGCCAGCAGCCGGGGACAGGGGGGAGCGGAGCAGTACTTC.

This clone was picked up a small number of times. The chain is built from TRBV10-1 and TRBJ2-3; D tentatively reads TRBD1 or TRBD2 (6 bases each). This CDR3 comprises 15 residues. CDR1 WNHNN and CDR2 SYGVQD come from the germline V gene (reference sequence). V lost 3 bases to trimming and J lost 0 bases, with 10 bases between them. The CDR3, as DNA: TGCGCCAGCAGTGACGGGGGCTCTAGCACAGATACGCAGTATTTT. Residues: CASSDGGSSTDTQYF.

This clone ranks as medium-sized. The V gene is TRBV5-1, the J gene TRBJ2-6; possibly TRBD2 for D (5 bases). V was shortened by 0 bases and J by 4 bases, with 8 bases between the two germline ends. Germline V gene sequence: CDR1 SGHRS, CDR2 YFSETQ. This CDR3 has 15 residues. The CDR3 DNA follows: TGCGCCAGCAGCTTGGTACTAGAAGGGGCCAACGTCCTGACTTTC. It is translated as CASSLVLEGANVLTF.

The chain couples TRBV4-3 to TRBJ1-5; 9 positions match TRBD1. J lost 7 bases, V lost 2 bases, and 15 bases had no gene match. This CDR3 contains 18 residues. Germline V gives CDR1 LGHNA, CDR2 YSLEER. The chain's CDR3 is CASSQQPPRQGVEQPQHF. In DNA, the CDR3 is TGCGCCAGCAGCCAACAGCCCCCACGACAGGGGGTGGAGCAGCCCCAGCATTTT.

The V gene is TRBV7-9, the J gene TRBJ1-1; D unclear. V lost 3 bases, J lost 6 bases, and 8 bases lay in between. CDR3 size: 12 residues. The germline gives CDR1 SEHNR, CDR2 FQNEAQ (reference sequence). The CDR3 DNA reads as TGTGCCAGCAGCTTCCCCCGGGCTGAAGCTTTCTTT. It encodes CASSFPRAEAFF.

V is TRBV9 and J is TRBJ1-1; the D gene is possibly TRBD1 (5 bases). Germline V gives CDR1 SGDLS, CDR2 YYNGEE. The V and J ends lost 3 bases and 9 bases respectively, with 39 bases between them. The CDR3 sequence is 21 residues long. The CDR3 loop is CASSGGTFSGDSDPVWLKAFF. In nucleotides, the CDR3 is TGTGCCAGCAGCGGAGGAACGTTCTCCGGGGACTCCGACCCCGTCTGGTTGAAAGCTTTCTTT.

The chain combines TRBV29-1 with TRBJ2-3; TRBD2 is a possible D gene (6 bases). Trimming left V 3 bases short and J 0 bases short, with 13 bases between. Germline CDR1 is SQVTM and CDR2 is ANQGSEA. CDR3 size: 15 residues. As DNA, the CDR3 is TGCAGCGTTGATTCTCGGGAGCCGAGCACAGATACGCAGTATTTT. Protein product: CSVDSREPSTDTQYF.

This clone was detected a few times. The chain is built from TRBV25-1 and TRBJ2-6; D call uncertain. Germline CDR1 MGHDK, CDR2 SYGVNS. V lost 6 bases and J 0 bases, leaving 3 bases between the germline ends. The CDR3 covers 13 residues. DNA for the CDR3: TGTGCCAGCAGCCGCTCTGGGGCCAACGTCCTGACTTTC. Protein sequence: CASSRSGANVLTF. Drawing the rest from reference TRBV25-1 and TRBJ2-6, the complete variable domain is EADIYQTPRYLVIGTGKKITLECSQTMGHDKMYWYQQDPGMELHLIHYSYGVNSTEKGDLSSESTVSRIRTEHFPLTLESARPSHTSQYLCASSRSGANVLTFGAGSRLTVL.

By sample fraction, this clone is medium-sized. The genes are TRBV4-3 and TRBJ2-1; 7 positions agree with TRBD2. The CDR3 is 16 residues long. The V and J ends lost 0 bases and 10 bases, in that order; junction bases with no gene match: 12. From germline, CDR1 is LGHNA and CDR2 YSLEER. CDR3 DNA sequence: TGCGCCAGCAGCCAAGACCCAAGCGGGACCGGAGGGGAGCAGTTCTTC. It specifies CASSQDPSGTGGEQFF.